The rows below give T cell receptor beta chains drawn from one sample of a study of T-cell memory formation after mild COVID-19. TCRdb ran MiXCR on the 5' RACE reads and lists one entry per CDR3 protein. In the table there are some 290,000 distinct CDR3 sequences, around 15% of which are singletons. Sequencing was done on a sample of PBMCs or a T cell subset sorted from them (not recorded which). All receptors derive from a man aged 18 to 35 who had mild COVID-19 (a few samples of this study predate the infection). Cell type and time point are not known. The CDR3 runs from the conserved cysteine through the conserved F or W. D genes are given only for firm matches. For some rows the clone size is stated as once, few or many, or as a class when expanded; others skip it.

TRBJ2-2,-,TRBV18,-,CASSRQVDGELFF,TGTGCCAGCTCTCGACAGGTTGACGGGGAGCTGTTTTTT
TRBJ1-2,few,TRBV6-5,TRBD1,CASSLRRQGLSYGYTF,TGTGCCAGCAGCTTACGGAGACAGGGTTTGTCCTATGGCTACACCTTC
TRBJ1-1,-,TRBV7-9,TRBD1,CASSPGQGLFTEAFF,TGTGCCAGCAGCCCCGGACAGGGTCTATTCACTGAAGCTTTCTTT
TRBJ2-5,-,TRBV6-5,-,CASRDGEGWKTQYF,TGTGCCAGCCGTGACGGAGAGGGGTGGAAGACCCAGTACTTC
TRBJ1-2,-,TRBV7-2,-,CASTSTEANYGYTF,TGTGCCAGCACCAGTACAGAAGCTAACTATGGCTACACCTTC
TRBJ2-5,-,TRBV6-6,-,CASREDSVPYGTQYF,TGTGCCAGCAGAGAGGACAGCGTCCCTTACGGGACCCAGTACTTC
TRBJ2-7,many,TRBV7-9,-,CASSLTYEQYF,TGTGCCAGCAGCTTAACCTACGAGCAGTACTTC
TRBJ1-1,-,TRBV5-1,-,CASSSDRSNTEAFF,TGCGCCAGCAGCTCCGACAGGTCGAACACTGAAGCTTTCTTT
TRBJ2-1,few,TRBV5-1,TRBD2,CASSLRFQRGVREDEQFF,TGCGCCAGCAGCTTGCGGTTCCAGCGGGGGGTACGTGAGGATGAGCAGTTCTTC
TRBJ2-5,few,TRBV12-3/TRBV12-4,TRBD2,CASSLGTSGGSQETQYF,TGTGCCAGCAGTTTGGGGACTAGCGGGGGGTCACAAGAGACCCAGTACTTC
TRBJ2-1,-,TRBV5-1,-,CASSPPGGVDYNEQFF,TGCGCCAGCAGCCCCCCCGGGGGCGTGGACTACAATGAGCAGTTCTTC
TRBJ2-7,-,TRBV10-3,-,CAISDTRGQYF,TGTGCCATCAGTGACACCCGGGGGCAGTACTTC
TRBJ1-2,few,TRBV20-1,TRBD1,CSARVPAGDREYYGYTF,TGCAGTGCTAGAGTTCCCGCAGGGGACAGGGAGTACTATGGCTACACCTTC
TRBJ2-5,few,TRBV7-2,-,CASSSGDQETQYF,TGTGCCAGCAGCAGTGGGGACCAAGAGACCCAGTACTTC
TRBJ2-7,-,TRBV10-3,TRBD1,CAISESATGAEQYF,TGTGCCATCAGTGAGTCGGCGACAGGGGCCGAGCAGTACTTC
TRBJ2-2,-,TRBV4-3,TRBD2,CASSRRAGTSGTNTGELFF,TGCGCCAGCAGCCGTAGAGCCGGGACTAGCGGAACGAACACCGGGGAGCTGTTTTTT
TRBJ1-2,-,TRBV7-2,-,CASSPYTGTNYGYTF,TGTGCCAGCAGCCCATATACCGGGACTAACTATGGCTACACCTTC
TRBJ2-7,few,TRBV20-1,-,CSARDSVGKGRYEQYF,TGCAGTGCTAGAGATAGTGTCGGAAAAGGACGATACGAGCAGTACTTC
TRBJ1-5,-,TRBV5-5,-,CASSLSGTPSNQPQHF,TGTGCCAGCAGCTTGTCCGGGACTCCAAGCAATCAGCCCCAGCATTTT
TRBJ1-1,-,TRBV5-4,-,CASSLKGVGDTEAFF,TGTGCCAGCAGCTTGAAGGGGGTAGGTGACACTGAAGCTTTCTTT
TRBJ2-5,-,TRBV4-3,-,CASSQRIPHRTGQETQYF,TGCGCCAGCAGCCAGCGTATCCCTCACCGGACGGGGCAAGAGACCCAGTACTTC
TRBJ1-5,-,TRBV7-2,-,CASSLGLDQPQHF,TGTGCCAGCAGCTTAGGTCTCGATCAGCCCCAGCATTTT
TRBJ1-1,few,TRBV7-2,-,CASSLSEMNTEAFF,TGTGCCAGCAGTTTGTCAGAGATGAACACTGAAGCTTTCTTT
TRBJ2-2,few,TRBV11-2,TRBD2,CASSSWTSGGANTGELFF,TGTGCCAGCAGCTCGTGGACTAGCGGGGGGGCGAACACCGGGGAGCTGTTTTTT
TRBJ1-5,-,TRBV18,-,CASSEVETAPQHF,TGTGCCAGCTCAGAAGTGGAGACGGCGCCCCAGCATTTT
TRBJ2-1,-,TRBV29-1,-,CSVVYSTDLPFF,TGCAGCGTTGTGTACTCCACCGATTTACCGTTCTTC
TRBJ2-3,-,TRBV15,TRBD2,CATSRSRGGLTDTQYF,TGTGCCACCAGCAGAAGCCGGGGGGGCCTGACAGATACGCAGTATTTT
TRBJ1-2,few,TRBV9,-,CASSPPNSQIGAGYTF,TGTGCCAGCAGCCCCCCTAATTCCCAAATCGGAGCCGGCTACACCTTC
TRBJ2-3,many,TRBV20-1,-,CSAQLSRSTDTQYF,TGCAGTGCCCAGCTTTCGCGGAGCACAGATACGCAGTATTTT